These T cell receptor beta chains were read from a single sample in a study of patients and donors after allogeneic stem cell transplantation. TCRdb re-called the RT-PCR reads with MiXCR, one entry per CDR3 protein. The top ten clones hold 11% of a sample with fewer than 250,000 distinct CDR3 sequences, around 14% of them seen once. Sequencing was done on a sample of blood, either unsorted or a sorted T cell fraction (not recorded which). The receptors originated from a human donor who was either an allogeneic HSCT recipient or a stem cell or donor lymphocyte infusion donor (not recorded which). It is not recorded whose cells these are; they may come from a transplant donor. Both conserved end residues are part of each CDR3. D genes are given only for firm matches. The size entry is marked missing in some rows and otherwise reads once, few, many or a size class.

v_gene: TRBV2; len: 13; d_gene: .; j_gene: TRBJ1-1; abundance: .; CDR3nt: TGTGCCAGCAGTGTCCCCGACTCATCGCGAGCTTTCTTT; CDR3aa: CASSVPDSSRAFF
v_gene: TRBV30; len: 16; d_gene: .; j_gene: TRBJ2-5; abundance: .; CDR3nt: TGTGCCTGGAGTGTAACCGGGCGGGGCAGACAAGAGACCCAGTACTTC; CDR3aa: CAWSVTGRGRQETQYF
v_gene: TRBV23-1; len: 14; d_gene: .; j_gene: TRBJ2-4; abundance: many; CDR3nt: TGCGCCAGCAGTCAATCGTTAGCCAAAAACATTCAGTACTTC; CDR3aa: CASSQSLAKNIQYF
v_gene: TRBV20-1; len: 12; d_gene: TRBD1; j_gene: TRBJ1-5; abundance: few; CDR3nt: TGCAGTGCTGTGACAGGGGATCAGCCCCAGCATTTT; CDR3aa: CSAVTGDQPQHF
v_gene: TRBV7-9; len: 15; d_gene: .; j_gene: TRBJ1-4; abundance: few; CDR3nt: TGTGCCAGCAGCTTAGGGACAACCGAGGGGGAAAAACTGTTTTTT; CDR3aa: CASSLGTTEGEKLFF
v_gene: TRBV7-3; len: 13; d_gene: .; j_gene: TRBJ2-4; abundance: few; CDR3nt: TGTGCCAGCAGCTTAAACTTTGGAAACATTCAGTACTTC; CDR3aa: CASSLNFGNIQYF
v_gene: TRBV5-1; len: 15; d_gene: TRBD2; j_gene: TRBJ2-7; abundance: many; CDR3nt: TGCGCCAGCAGCTCCGGACTAGCGGGGGGTTACGAGCAGTACTTC; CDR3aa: CASSSGLAGGYEQYF
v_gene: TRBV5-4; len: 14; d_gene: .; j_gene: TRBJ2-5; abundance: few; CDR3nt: TGTGCCAGCAGCGCACCGGGCCCGGAAGAGACCCAGTACTTC; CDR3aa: CASSAPGPEETQYF
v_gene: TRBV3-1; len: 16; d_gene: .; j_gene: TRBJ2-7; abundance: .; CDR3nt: TGTGCCAGCAGCCAAGATCTTAAATGGAGCTCCTACGAGCAGTACTTC; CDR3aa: CASSQDLKWSSYEQYF
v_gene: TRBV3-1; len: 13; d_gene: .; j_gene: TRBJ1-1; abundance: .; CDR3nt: TGTGCCAGCAGCACCGCCCCAGGGTTCGGAGCTTTCTTT; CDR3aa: CASSTAPGFGAFF
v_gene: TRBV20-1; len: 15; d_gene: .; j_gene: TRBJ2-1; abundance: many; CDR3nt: TGCAGTGCTAGAAAGGGAGGAATCTCCTACAATGAGCAGTTCTTC; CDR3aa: CSARKGGISYNEQFF
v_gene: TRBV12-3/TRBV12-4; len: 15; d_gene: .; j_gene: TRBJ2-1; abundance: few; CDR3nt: TGTGCCAGCAGTTTGGTTCTAGGAGGGCTCAATGAGCAGTTCTTC; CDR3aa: CASSLVLGGLNEQFF
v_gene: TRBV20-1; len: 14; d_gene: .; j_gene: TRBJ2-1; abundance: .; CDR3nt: TGCAGTGCCCGAGGGCCCGATGGCGTCCATGAGCAGTTCTTC; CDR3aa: CSARGPDGVHEQFF
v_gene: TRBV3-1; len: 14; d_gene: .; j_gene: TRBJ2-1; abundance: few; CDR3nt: TGTGCCAGCAGCCAGGCTAGGGGGGTACATGAGCAGTTCTTC; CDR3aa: CASSQARGVHEQFF
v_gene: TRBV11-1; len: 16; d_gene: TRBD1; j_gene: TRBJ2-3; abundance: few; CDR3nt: TGTGCCAGCAGCGGGTCGGGGACAGTAAACACAGATACGCAGTATTTT; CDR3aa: CASSGSGTVNTDTQYF
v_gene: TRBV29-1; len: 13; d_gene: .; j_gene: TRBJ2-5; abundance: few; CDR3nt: TGCAGCGTTGAAGGTGGGTCCACAGGGACCCAGTACTTC; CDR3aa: CSVEGGSTGTQYF
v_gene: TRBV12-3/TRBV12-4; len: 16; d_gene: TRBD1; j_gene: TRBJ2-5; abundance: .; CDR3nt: TGTGCCAGCAGCTTAGGACAGGGGCTGTTCCAAGAGACCCAGTACTTC; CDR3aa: CASSLGQGLFQETQYF
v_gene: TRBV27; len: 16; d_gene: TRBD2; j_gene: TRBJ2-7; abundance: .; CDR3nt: TGTGCCAGCAGTCCAAGGACTAGCGGGAGGGCCTGGGAGCAGTACTTC; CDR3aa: CASSPRTSGRAWEQYF
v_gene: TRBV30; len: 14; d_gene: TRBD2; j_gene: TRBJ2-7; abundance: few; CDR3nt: TGTGCCTGGAGTCCCCTAAGCGGGGGGTACGAGCAGTACTTC; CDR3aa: CAWSPLSGGYEQYF
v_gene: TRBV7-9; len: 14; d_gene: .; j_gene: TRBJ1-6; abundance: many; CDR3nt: TGTGCCAGCAGCCTGTCGACAGATAATTCACCCCTCCACTTT; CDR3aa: CASSLSTDNSPLHF
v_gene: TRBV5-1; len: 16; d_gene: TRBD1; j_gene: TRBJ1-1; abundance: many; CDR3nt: TGCGCCAGCAGCATACAGCCGACAGGGAGTGGCACTGAAGCTTTCTTT; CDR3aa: CASSIQPTGSGTEAFF
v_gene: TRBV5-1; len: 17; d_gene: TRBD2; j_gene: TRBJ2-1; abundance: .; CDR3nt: TGCGCCAGCAGCTCACCTAATACTAGCGGGGGGGCCCAGGGGCAGTTCTTC; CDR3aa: CASSSPNTSGGAQGQFF
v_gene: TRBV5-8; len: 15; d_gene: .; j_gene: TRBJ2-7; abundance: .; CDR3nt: TGTGCCAGCAGCTTGTTTAGTGGACAGTCCTACGAGCAGTACTTC; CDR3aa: CASSLFSGQSYEQYF
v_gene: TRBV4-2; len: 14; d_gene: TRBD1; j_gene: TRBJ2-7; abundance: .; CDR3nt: TGTGCCAGCAGCCAGGCCGGGACAGACTACGAGCAGTACTTC; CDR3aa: CASSQAGTDYEQYF
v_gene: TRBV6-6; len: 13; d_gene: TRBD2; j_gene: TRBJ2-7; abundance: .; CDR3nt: TGTGCCAGCAGTAAGACTAGCGTCTACGAGCAGTACTTC; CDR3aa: CASSKTSVYEQYF
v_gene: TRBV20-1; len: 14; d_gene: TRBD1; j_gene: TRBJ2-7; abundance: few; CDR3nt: TGCAGTGCTAGAGATTCTGGACAGGTCTACGAGCAGTACTTC; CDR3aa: CSARDSGQVYEQYF
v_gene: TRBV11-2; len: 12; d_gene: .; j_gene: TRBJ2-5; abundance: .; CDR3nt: TGTGCCAGCAGCGAAAACAAAGAGACCCAGTACTTC; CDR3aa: CASSENKETQYF
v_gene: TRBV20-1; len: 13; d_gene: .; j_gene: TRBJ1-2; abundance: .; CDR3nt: TGCAGTGCTAGAGAATCCGGGGGAAGGGGCTACACCTTC; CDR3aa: CSARESGGRGYTF
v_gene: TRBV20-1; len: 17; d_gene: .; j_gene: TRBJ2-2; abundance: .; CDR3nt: TGCAGTGCTAGAGATATCGGGCCGGTCGGAAACACCGGGGAGCTGTTTTTT; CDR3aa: CSARDIGPVGNTGELFF
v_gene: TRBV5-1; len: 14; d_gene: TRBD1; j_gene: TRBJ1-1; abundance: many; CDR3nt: TGCGCCAGCAGCCGAAAAGACAGGGGGACTGAAGCTTTCTTT; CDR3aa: CASSRKDRGTEAFF
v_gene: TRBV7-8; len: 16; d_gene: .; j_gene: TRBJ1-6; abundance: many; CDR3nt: TGTGCCAGCAGGGGGAGGGGGAATATTGATAATTCACCCCTCCACTTT; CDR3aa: CASRGRGNIDNSPLHF
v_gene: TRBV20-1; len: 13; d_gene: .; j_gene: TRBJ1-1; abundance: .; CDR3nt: TGCAGTGCCAAAGGAGCGGGGAACACTGAAGCTTTCTTT; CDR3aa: CSAKGAGNTEAFF
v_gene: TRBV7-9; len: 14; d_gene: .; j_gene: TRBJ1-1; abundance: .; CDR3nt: TGTGCCAGCAGCTTAGGACGGCAGGTTAGTGAAGCTTTCTTT; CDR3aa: CASSLGRQVSEAFF
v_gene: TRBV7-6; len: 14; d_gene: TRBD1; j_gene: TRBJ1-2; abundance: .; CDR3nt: TGTGCCAGCAGCTTAGCCGGGACAGGGGATGGCTACACCTTC; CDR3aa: CASSLAGTGDGYTF
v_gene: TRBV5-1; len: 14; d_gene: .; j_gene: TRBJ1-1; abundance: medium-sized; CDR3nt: TGCGCCAGCAGCTTGGGCAGGCTGGACACTGAAGCTTTCTTT; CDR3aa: CASSLGRLDTEAFF
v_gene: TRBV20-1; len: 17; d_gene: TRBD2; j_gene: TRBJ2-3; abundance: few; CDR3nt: TGCAGTGCCAGACGGACTAGCGGGGTCCCCAGCACAGATACGCAGTATTTT; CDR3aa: CSARRTSGVPSTDTQYF
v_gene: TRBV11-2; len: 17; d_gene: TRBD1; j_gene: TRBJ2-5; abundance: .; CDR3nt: TGTGCCAGCAGCCTAAAACTAGGGGACAGGTCCCAAGAGACCCAGTACTTC; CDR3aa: CASSLKLGDRSQETQYF
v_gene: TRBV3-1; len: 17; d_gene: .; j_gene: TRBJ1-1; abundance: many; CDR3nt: TGTGCCAGCAGCCAAGATTTGGGGAGCCTCACTAATATGGAAGCTTTCTTT; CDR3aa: CASSQDLGSLTNMEAFF
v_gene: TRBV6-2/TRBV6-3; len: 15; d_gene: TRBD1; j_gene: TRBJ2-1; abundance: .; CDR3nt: TGTGCCAGCATCGAAGGACAGGGGTGGACGAATGAGCAGTTCTTC; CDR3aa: CASIEGQGWTNEQFF
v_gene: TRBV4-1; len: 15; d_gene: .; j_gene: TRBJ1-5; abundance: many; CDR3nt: TGCGCCAGCAGCCAAGTAGAGGAGGGTAATCAGCCCCAGCATTTT; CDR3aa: CASSQVEEGNQPQHF
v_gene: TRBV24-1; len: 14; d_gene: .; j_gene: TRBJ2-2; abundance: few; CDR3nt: TGTGCCACCAGAGCCCCCAGAGGCACCGGGGAGCTGTTTTTT; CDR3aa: CATRAPRGTGELFF